The 26 T cell receptor beta chains given below trace back to one sample, sequenced in a study of T-cell memory formation after mild COVID-19. TCRdb re-called the 5' RACE reads through MiXCR, storing one row per CDR3 protein. Of 290,000 or so distinct CDR3 sequences listed, roughly a fifth were seen once; the top ten hold 21%. The sequenced material came from PBMCs or a T cell subset sorted from them (not recorded which). The receptors were gathered from a man younger than 35 who had mild COVID-19 (a few samples of this study predate the infection). Cell type and time point are not known.

The chain is built from TRBV6-5 and TRBJ2-3, with a weak D call TRBD2 (5 bases). The CDR3 is 15 residues long. V shed 0 bases and J shed 5 bases, with 12 bases lying between them. Per the germline V gene, CDR1 is MNHEY and CDR2 is SVGAGI. Here the CDR3 DNA reads TGTGCCAGCAGTTACTCGGGGAGCGTCGGAGATACGCAGTATTTT. This translates into CASSYSGSVGDTQYF.

In nucleotides, the CDR3 is TGTGCCAGCACAGAGAGGGGAGGCTCACCCCTCCACTTT. As protein: CASTERGGSPLHF. The chain employs TRBV12-3 or TRBV12-4 and TRBJ1-6; a weak D match, TRBD1 (5 bases). Trimming left V 7 bases short and J 10 bases short, with 14 bases between. CDR3 size: 13 residues.

The chain carries TRBV21-1 and TRBJ1-5; TRBD1 was called by the table and not checked on the DNA. TRBV21-1 is reported as a pseudogene. CDR3 length equals 18 residues. The CDR3 region is CASSKARTGGVGNQPQHF. The CDR3 DNA sequence: TGTGCCAGCAGCAAAGCAAGGACAGGGGGTGTTGGCAATCAGCCCCAGCATTTT.

This chain uses TRBV7-9 with TRBJ1-1; D unresolved. The germline V gene encodes CDR1 SEHNR and CDR2 FQNEAQ (reference sequence). The CDR3 extends over 14 amino acids. V lost 2 bases, J lost 3 bases, and 10 bases lay in between. The CDR3 spells CASSLQAGDTEAFF. The CDR3 DNA follows: TGTGCCAGCAGCTTACAGGCCGGAGACACTGAAGCTTTCTTT. Combining the CDR3 with reference TRBV7-9 and TRBJ1-1 gives the whole variable domain DTGVSQNPRHKITKRGQNVTFRCDPISEHNRLYWYRQTLGQGPEFLTYFQNEAQLEKSRLLSDRFSAERPKGSFSTLEIQRTEQGDSAMYLCASSLQAGDTEAFFGQGTRLTVV.

In this sample, this clonotype turned up a few times. J is TRBJ2-3 and V is TRBV9; no reliable D call. CDR1 and CDR2 (germline): SGDLS, YYNGEE. The CDR3 has 13 amino acids. Deletions cut 0 bases from V and 5 bases from J, with 7 bases between. CDR3 in DNA: TGTGCCAGCAGCGTAGCCGAGCGAGATACGCAGTATTTT. This translates into CASSVAERDTQYF.

This clonotype was seen more than once but under ten times. The V and J genes are TRBV4-3 and TRBJ2-2; D gene unclear. Trimming took off 0 bases at V and 6 bases at J, with 5 bases between the two ends. The CDR3 is 13 amino acids. CDR1 is LGHNA and CDR2 is YSLEER in the germline V gene. This chain's CDR3 is CASSQEWAGELFF. The CDR3 DNA sequence: TGCGCCAGCAGCCAAGAGTGGGCCGGGGAGCTGTTTTTT.

This sequence joins TRBV7-2 and TRBJ2-7; D unclear. The germline CDR1 and CDR2 sequences are SGHTA and FQGNSA. The CDR3 is 14 residues long. V was pared by 5 bases and J by 3 bases, with 14 bases between. This CDR3 is CASSTSDLSYEQYV. CDR3 DNA sequence: TGTGCCAGCAGCACCTCAGACCTTAGCTACGAGCAGTACGTC.

This clonotype was detected only a few times. The chain links TRBV10-3 to TRBJ1-2, with a tentative D call TRBD1 (6 bases). The CDR3 has 15 amino acids. The V end was cut by 7 bases, the J end by 0 bases, with 15 bases between. CDR1 ENHRY and CDR2 SYGVKD come from the germline V gene. The CDR3 is CAINRGTSANYGYTF. The CDR3 bases are TGTGCCATCAATAGGGGGACATCCGCTAACTATGGCTACACCTTC.

In its sample, this clonotype was seen a few times. The genes are TRBV11-2 and TRBJ2-7, with 14 bases matching TRBD2. The V and J ends lost 4 bases and 12 bases, in that order; junction bases with no gene match: 5. The CDR3 runs 13 residues. Germline CDR1 reads SGHAT; CDR2 reads FQNNGV. The CDR3 sequence: CASSSTSGGEVYV. The CDR3 DNA reads as TGTGCCAGCAGCTCGACTAGCGGGGGGGAGGTGTACGTC.

The rearrangement links TRBV6-6 to TRBJ1-1; D is unresolved. Per the germline V gene, CDR1 is MNHNY and CDR2 is SVGAGI (reference sequence). V shed 1 base and J shed 8 bases, with 5 bases lying between them. The CDR3 consists of 11 residues. CDR3 amino acids: CASSYWMEAFF. CDR3 nucleotides: TGTGCCAGCAGTTACTGGATGGAAGCTTTCTTT.

This rearrangement joins TRBV5-4 to TRBJ2-5; no clear D gene. Trimming removed 7 bases from V and 1 base from J, with 11 bases in between. Per the germline V gene, CDR1 is SGHNT and CDR2 is YYREEE (reference sequence). This CDR3 has 13 amino acids. CDR3 loop: CASWALGQETQYF. CDR3 coding DNA: TGTGCCAGCTGGGCTCTCGGCCAAGAGACCCAGTACTTC.

This clonotype was counted many times. This sequence joins TRBV6-2 or TRBV6-3 and TRBJ2-1; 12 positions agree with TRBD2. Germline assignment: CDR1 MNHEY and CDR2 SVGEGT. Unmatched junction bases numbered 4, after V lost 10 bases and J lost 0 bases. This CDR3 contains 15 residues. CDR3 sequence: CAKTSGGISYNEQFF. The CDR3 bases are TGTGCCAAGACTAGCGGGGGTATCTCCTACAATGAGCAGTTCTTC.

This clonotype was picked up many times. This chain uses TRBV5-6 with TRBJ2-2; no firm D call. Germline V gives CDR1 SGHDT, CDR2 YYEEEE. Between the trimmed V and J ends, which lost 4 bases and 5 bases, there was a span of 6 bases. CDR3 size: 12 residues. The CDR3 here is CASSRQTGELFF. The CDR3 nucleotides are TGTGCCAGCAGCCGACAAACCGGGGAGCTGTTTTTT.

The V call is TRBV20-1, the J call TRBJ2-5; D is unclear. V shed 0 bases and J shed 4 bases, with 15 bases lying between them. The CDR3 runs to 15 residues. CDR1 DFQATT and CDR2 SNEGSKA come from the germline V gene (reference sequence). The CDR3 here is CSARDPSGPGETQYF. The CDR3 coding sequence is TGCAGTGCTAGAGATCCTTCCGGGCCGGGAGAGACCCAGTACTTC.

The chain recombines TRBV7-2 with TRBJ1-5, with 8 bases identical to TRBD1. V gave up 2 bases and J gave up 9 bases; unmatched junction bases: 9. CDR1 is SGHTA and CDR2 is FQGNSA in the germline V gene. CDR3 length equals 15 residues. CDR3 bases: TGTGCCAGCAGCTTATCGGGCAGGGGGCTGCGGCCCCAGCATTTT. This encodes CASSLSGRGLRPQHF. The full variable domain, its missing parts supplied by reference TRBV7-2 and TRBJ1-5, is GAGVSQSPSNKVTEKGKDVELRCDPISGHTALYWYRQSLGQGLEFLIYFQGNSAPDKSGLPSDRFSAERTGGSVSTLTIQRTQQEDSAVYLCASSLSGRGLRPQHFGDGTRLSIL.

This chain connects TRBV7-2 to TRBJ1-3; 7 nucleotides agree with TRBD1. The J segment lost 0 bases and the V segment lost 5 bases, leaving 1 base of the junction unmatched. This CDR3 region has 14 residues. Per germline, CDR1 SGHTA and CDR2 FQGNSA. The CDR3 reads CASSHRGSGNTIYF. The CDR3, as DNA: TGTGCCAGCAGCCACAGGGGCTCTGGAAACACCATATATTTT.

This clonotype turned up a few times. The gene calls are TRBV14 and TRBJ2-7; D unclear. V lost 3 bases and J 1 base, leaving 7 bases between the germline ends. The germline V gene encodes CDR1 SGHDN and CDR2 FVKESK. The CDR3 consists of 13 residues. The DNA of the CDR3 is TGTGCCAGCAGCCATCCCATTTCCTACGAGCAGTACTTC. Its protein product is CASSHPISYEQYF.

The J gene is TRBJ2-3, the V gene TRBV6-1; D remains unclear. This CDR3 is built from 16 residues. The V end lost 6 bases, the J end lost 0 bases, and 16 bases lay between the germline ends. Germline lookup yields CDR1 MNHNS and CDR2 SASEGT. CDR3 nucleotide sequence: TGTGCCAGCAGGAGAACCGGCTCCCCTAGCACAGATACGCAGTATTTT. It codes for CASRRTGSPSTDTQYF.

The chain recombines TRBV7-2 with TRBJ2-1, with D perhaps given as TRBD1 or TRBD2 (5 bases each). The germline V gene has CDR1 SGHTA and CDR2 FQGNSA. The V end lost 4 bases, the J end lost 5 bases, and 12 bases lay between the germline ends. The CDR3 totals 14 residues. CDR3 loop: CASSSPEGNNEQFF. Written as DNA, the CDR3 is TGTGCCAGCAGCTCCCCAGAGGGGAACAATGAGCAGTTCTTC.

This clonotype was observed at least ten times. The chain carries TRBV6-6 and TRBJ1-2; possibly TRBD1 for D (6 bases). This CDR3 comprises 14 residues. Looked up from germline, CDR1 is MNHNY and CDR2 is SVGAGI (reference sequence). Trimming took off 2 bases at V and 3 bases at J, with 10 bases between the two ends. CDR3 region: CASSYQQGYYGYTF. For the CDR3, the DNA is TGTGCCAGCAGTTACCAACAGGGATACTATGGCTACACCTTC.

The J gene is TRBJ2-3, the V gene TRBV5-1, with unresolved D. The V end was cut by 4 bases, the J end by 2 bases, with 14 bases between. Germline V gene sequence: CDR1 SGHRS, CDR2 YFSETQ. The CDR3 is 15 residues long. The CDR3 bases are TGCGCCAGCAGCGGAGACACCAGAGACACAGATACGCAGTATTTT. This encodes CASSGDTRDTDTQYF.

The J gene is TRBJ2-3, the V gene TRBV5-4; D is unresolved. V was trimmed by 0 bases and J by 12 bases, leaving 11 bases between them. Germline V CDR1 and CDR2: SGHNT, YYREEE (reference sequence). This CDR3 is built from 12 residues. CDR3 DNA: TGTGCCAGCAGCTTGGGGGGTATTCACCAGTATTTT. This translates into CASSLGGIHQYF.

In its sample, this clonotype was seen a few times. V and J are TRBV9 and TRBJ2-3, with 9 nucleotides matching TRBD2. With V trimmed by 1 base and J by 0 bases, 3 bases remained unmatched. CDR1 SGDLS and CDR2 YYNGEE come from the germline V gene. This CDR3 comprises 16 residues. The CDR3 here is CASSVRSGGSTDTQYF. In DNA, the CDR3 is TGTGCCAGCAGCGTAAGGAGCGGGGGGAGCACAGATACGCAGTATTTT.

The chain employs TRBV3-1 and TRBJ1-4; D ambiguous. This CDR3 region has 16 residues. The germline V and J ends were trimmed by 0 bases and 1 base, with 9 bases remaining between them. The germline CDR1 and CDR2 sequences are LGHDT and YNNKEL (reference sequence). CDR3 in amino acids: CASSQDMYGTNEKLFF. CDR3 DNA: TGTGCCAGCAGCCAAGATATGTACGGAACTAATGAAAAACTGTTTTTT.

The chain is built from TRBV20-1 and TRBJ2-7; TRBD1 matches at 8 bases. The CDR3 runs to 13 residues. Losses at the gene ends were 8 bases for V and 4 bases for J; bases not matched to a gene: 10. Germline V CDR1 and CDR2: DFQATT, SNEGSKA (reference sequence). The DNA of the CDR3 is TGCAGTATTCTGGGACAGGAGTCGTACGAGCAGTACTTC. Translating it yields CSILGQESYEQYF.

V and J are TRBV28 and TRBJ2-3; 7 bases line up with TRBD2. The CDR3 has 15 residues. V lost 6 bases, J lost 6 bases, and 12 bases stayed unmatched. CDR1 MDHEN and CDR2 SYDVKM come from the germline V gene. The CDR3 is CASSPLAGVWDTQYF. The CDR3 DNA follows: TGTGCCAGCAGCCCCTTGGCGGGGGTGTGGGATACGCAGTATTTT.